This is a list of T cell receptor beta chains from one sample in a study of Graves' ophthalmopathy and Graves' hyperthyroidism. From the multiplex PCR reads, TCRdb called clonotypes with MiXCR, one entry per CDR3 protein. The sample carries hundreds of thousands of distinct CDR3 sequences, 15% to 19% recorded once. Sequenced sample: peripheral blood. The receptors originated from a woman aged 18-29 years with stable Graves' hyperthyroidism. The CDR3 runs from the conserved cysteine through the conserved F or W. A D gene is named only where the DNA matches it firmly. A clone size is listed for some rows: how often the clone was seen (once, few, many), or a class if it is expanded.

v_gene,abundance,d_gene,j_gene,CDR3nt,CDR3aa
TRBV7-2,many,.,TRBJ2-7,TGTGCCAGCAGCCTAACAGGTCGCTCCTACGAGCAGTACTTC,CASSLTGRSYEQYF
TRBV12-3/TRBV12-4,many,TRBD2,TRBJ2-5,TGTGCCAGCAAGAGCGGGGGCTCTCAAGAGACCCAGTACTTC,CASKSGGSQETQYF
TRBV5-1,many,TRBD2,TRBJ2-2,TGCGCCAGCAGCTCTAGCGGAACGAACACCGGGGAGCTGTTTTTT,CASSSSGTNTGELFF
TRBV7-6,.,.,TRBJ2-7,TGTGCCAGCAGCTTAGTCGGGGCGACCTACGAGCAGTACTTC,CASSLVGATYEQYF
TRBV15,many,.,TRBJ1-6,TGTGCCACCGGAGGGAGCTCCTATAATTCACCCCTCCACTTT,CATGGSSYNSPLHF
TRBV5-1,many,.,TRBJ1-1,TGCGCCAGCAGCTTGGTTGGCATGAACACTGAAGCTTTCTTT,CASSLVGMNTEAFF
TRBV7-3,.,TRBD1,TRBJ1-1,TGTGCCAGCAGCCGGACAGGGGGAATAACTGAAGCTTTCTTT,CASSRTGGITEAFF
TRBV10-3,many,TRBD1,TRBJ1-2,TGTGCCATCAGCCCGGACAGGGACAGCCATGGCTACACCTTC,CAISPDRDSHGYTF
TRBV20-1,many,.,TRBJ2-5,TGCAGTGCTAGAGAAGATACCCAAGAGACCCAGTACTTC,CSAREDTQETQYF
TRBV24-1,.,.,TRBJ1-6,TGTGCCCCGATGGGTTGTGGCCTCTCCCAGAAGTCACCCCTCCACTTT,CAPMGCGLSQKSPLHF
TRBV19,many,TRBD1,TRBJ2-7,TGTGCCAGTTGGGGGACAGGGTCGTTCGAGCAGTACTTC,CASWGTGSFEQYF
TRBV7-2,many,.,TRBJ2-7,TGTGCCAGCAGCAAACAGTCGGGGGGCCCCTACGAGCAGTACTTC,CASSKQSGGPYEQYF
TRBV7-2,many,.,TRBJ1-1,TGTGCCAGCAGCTTAGTGGTCCTGGAGGGAACTGAAGCTTTCTTT,CASSLVVLEGTEAFF
TRBV6-2/TRBV6-3,.,.,TRBJ2-5,TGTGCCAGCAGTTACTCGATGCCAGGGAGTCAAGAGACCCAGTACTTC,CASSYSMPGSQETQYF
TRBV6-1,many,TRBD1,TRBJ1-1,TGTGCCAGCAGCCCCCCGGGACAGGTAAACACTGAAGCTTTCTTT,CASSPPGQVNTEAFF
TRBV6-1,many,TRBD2,TRBJ2-2,TGTGCCAGCGGCGGGGGGGCTTCGAACACCGGGGAGCTGTTTTTT,CASGGGASNTGELFF
TRBV7-8,many,.,TRBJ1-6,TGTGCCAGCAGCCTAGGGGGGGATCGCTCACCCCTCCACTTT,CASSLGGDRSPLHF
TRBV6-4,.,.,TRBJ1-5,TGTGCCAGCAGTGACTACGACAGAACTCTCAATCAGCCCCAGCATTTT,CASSDYDRTLNQPQHF
TRBV6-5,many,TRBD2,TRBJ2-7,TGTGCCAGCAGTTACGGTGGGACTAGCTATCAGCAGTACTTC,CASSYGGTSYQQYF
TRBV6-2/TRBV6-3,many,.,TRBJ1-1,TGTGCCAGCGGGCTCGGGACATTCGCTGAAGCTTTCTTT,CASGLGTFAEAFF
TRBV20-1,many,.,TRBJ1-3,TGCAGTGCTAGAGATGGTACGACTGGAAACACCATATATTTT,CSARDGTTGNTIYF
TRBV28,few,.,TRBJ1-6,TGTGCCAGAAGTTTGGGGGAATTAAAGTCACCCCTCCACTTT,CARSLGELKSPLHF
TRBV5-1,.,.,TRBJ2-1,TGCGCCAGCAGCGACCAATCGGCCGGGCCTGAGCAGTTCTTC,CASSDQSAGPEQFF
TRBV11-2,many,.,TRBJ2-7,TGTGCCAGCAGCTTAGAAGGGGCGGTAACCTACGAGCAGTACTTC,CASSLEGAVTYEQYF
TRBV7-2,many,.,TRBJ1-1,TGTGCCAGCACCCTAGATTCCCGGATTGAAGCTTTCTTT,CASTLDSRIEAFF
TRBV12-3/TRBV12-4,many,.,TRBJ1-5,TGTGCCAGCAGTTCCCGGGACGGCATTTCTAATCAGCCCCAGCATTTT,CASSSRDGISNQPQHF
TRBV2,few,.,TRBJ1-1,TGTGCCAGCAGTGATTGGCCGGGGGAAGCTTTCTTT,CASSDWPGEAFF
TRBV7-9,many,.,TRBJ1-1,TGTGCCAGCAGCTTAAGAGCCGCGGAGAACACTGAAGCTTTCTTT,CASSLRAAENTEAFF
TRBV3-1,.,TRBD1,TRBJ1-1,TGTGCCAGCAGCAGATCCGGGACAGGGGGGACTGAAGCTTTCTTT,CASSRSGTGGTEAFF
TRBV12-3/TRBV12-4,many,.,TRBJ2-5,TGTGCCAGCAGTTTTGTCAGCGGCCTTCAAGAGACCCAGTACTTC,CASSFVSGLQETQYF
TRBV20-1,many,TRBD1,TRBJ1-2,TGCAGTGCTAGAGACGCGACAGGGTCTGGCTACACCTTC,CSARDATGSGYTF
TRBV5-1,once,.,TRBJ1-1,TGCGCCAGCAGCCCGGACGCGGATCGCACTGAAGCTTTCTTT,CASSPDADRTEAFF
TRBV12-3/TRBV12-4,.,.,TRBJ1-1,TGTGCCAGCACCCAGGACTCTTACACTGAAGCTTTCTTT,CASTQDSYTEAFF
TRBV11-2,.,.,TRBJ1-2,TGTGCCAGCAGCCCGACAAGCCTGGAGGGCTACACCTTC,CASSPTSLEGYTF
TRBV18,.,TRBD1,TRBJ1-6,TGTGCCAGCTCACAGGGGGCCCATAATTCACCCCTCCACTTT,CASSQGAHNSPLHF
TRBV20-1,.,.,TRBJ2-5,TGCAGTGCTAGGCCCCCTCTGGGCCGTAGGTACCAAGAGACCCAGTACTTC,CSARPPLGRRYQETQYF
TRBV24-1,many,TRBD1,TRBJ1-1,TGTGCCACCAGGCCCGGGACAGAGGATTCCACTGAAGCTTTCTTT,CATRPGTEDSTEAFF
TRBV11-2,many,.,TRBJ2-7,TGTGCCAGCAGTCGCTTGGGGGGAAGCTACGAGCAGTACTTC,CASSRLGGSYEQYF
TRBV28,.,.,TRBJ2-5,TGTGCCAGCAGTTCAGGGGAGGAGACCCAGTACTTC,CASSSGEETQYF
TRBV9,many,TRBD1,TRBJ2-2,TGTGCCAGCAGCGGACAGGGCGCGCCCACCGGGGAGCTGTTTTTT,CASSGQGAPTGELFF